One T cell receptor (beta chain) is described in this entry. One base away lies a much larger clone, so this may be a sequencing read error. This sample is drawn from a study of CD8+CD57+ T cells in acquired aplastic anemia. About the study: The study obtained an average of approximately 3 ug of DNA from sorted CD4+ and CD8+ cells.

Those patients picked for sequencing had displayed CD8+CD57+ cell expansion on flow cytometry. Patient blood was sampled before any therapy had been received. Genomic DNA was employed as the template in profiling TCR beta VDJ and CDR3. MiXCR was run by TCRdb on the reads, yielding one entry per CDR3 protein. The sample yields 130,000 or so distinct CDR3 sequences, approximately 41% seen once. Looked up from germline, CDR1 is SGHKS and CDR2 is YYEKEE (reference sequence). The CDR3 totals 11 residues. The V and J genes are TRBV5-5 and TRBJ2-7; D remains ambiguous. The clonotype comes from a human donor with aplastic anemia. Sequenced input: sorted CD4+, CD8+, or CD8+CD57+ T cells (not recorded which) from PBMCs. The CDR3 here is CASNFVGEQHF. As DNA, the CDR3 is TGTGCCAGCAACTTCGTTGGCGAGCAGCACTTC.